Presented here are 29 T cell receptor beta chains from one specimen sequenced in a study of siplizumab effects on memory and regulatory T cells. Generated by immunoSEQ multiplex PCR, the TCRdb table keeps only in-frame clones and is missing some. Of some 88,000 clones detected, 85% to 90% appear once; the ten largest clones hold approximately 15%. Sequenced: CD4+ T cells sorted from blood. Receptor source: a human donor in good health.

The V call is TRBV27, the J call TRBJ1-4; the D is unclear. The V gene's germline CDR1 is MNHEY and CDR2 SMNVEV (reference sequence). V was shortened by 6 bases and J by 8 bases, with 16 bases between the two germline ends. The CDR3 has 14 residues. CDR3 in amino acids: CASRPGQTGEKLFF. CDR3 DNA sequence: TGTGCCAGCAGGCCGGGCCAAACGGGCGAAAAACTGTTTTTT.

The V call is TRBV19, the J call TRBJ1-1; D not certain. Germline CDR1 and CDR2: LNHDA and SQIVND (reference sequence). This CDR3 comprises 14 residues. Trimming left V 5 bases short and J 5 bases short, with 15 bases between. The DNA for the CDR3 is TGTGCCAGTAGTGTCGGACCATTTGGGACTGAAGCTTTCTTT. Residues: CASSVGPFGTEAFF.

The V gene is TRBV19, the J gene TRBJ2-3; 9 positions match TRBD1. The CDR3 runs to 14 residues. V trimming: 8 bases; J trimming: 4 bases; junction bases outside the gene matches: 7. Germline lookup yields CDR1 LNHDA and CDR2 SQIVND (reference sequence). The CDR3 coding sequence is TGTGCCAGTGCCGGGACAGGGATCGCAGATACGCAGTATTTT. Translated, it gives CASAGTGIADTQYF.

This rearrangement joins TRBV5-6 to TRBJ1-6; D is ambiguous. The CDR3 covers 15 residues. The germline V gene encodes CDR1 SGHDT and CDR2 YYEEEE. V lost 4 bases and J lost 7, with 15 bases in between. CDR3 sequence: CASSHPSTANSPLHF. CDR3 DNA sequence: TGTGCCAGCAGCCACCCCTCCACGGCCAATTCACCCCTCCACTTT.

The chain's CDR3 is CASSQVFRTNEQFF. The CDR3 nucleotides read TGCGCCAGCAGCCAAGTCTTCCGGACTAATGAGCAGTTCTTC. The chain joins TRBV4-1 to TRBJ2-1; D might be TRBD2 (5 bases). Trimming took off 1 base at V and 7 bases at J, with 11 bases between the two ends. This CDR3 is 14 amino acids long. Germline V gives CDR1 MGHRA, CDR2 YSYEKL.

The V gene is TRBV6-1, the J gene TRBJ2-5, with 7 bases aligning to TRBD2. V shed 3 bases, J shed 5 bases, and the junction held 9 bases outside the gene matches. The CDR3 length is 15 residues. The germline CDR1 and CDR2 sequences are MNHNS and SASEGT. The CDR3 reads CASSDQGGPGETQYF. CDR3 coding DNA: TGTGCCAGCAGTGATCAGGGAGGGCCAGGGGAGACCCAGTACTTC.

V and J are TRBV12-5 and TRBJ2-1; D is unclear. Trimming shortened V by 0 bases and J by 9 bases, and 6 bases separated the two germline ends. This CDR3 is built from 12 residues. Per germline, CDR1 LGHNT and CDR2 FRNRAP. CDR3 coding DNA: TGTGCTAGTGGTTTGGTAAATGGTGAGCAGTTCTTC. Translated, it gives CASGLVNGEQFF.

The rearrangement uses TRBV6-5 and TRBJ2-1; a weak D match, TRBD1 (5 bases). This CDR3 is built from 13 residues. Trimming took 8 bases from V and 6 from J, leaving 14 bases between them. Germline V gene lookup returns CDR1 MNHEY and CDR2 SVGAGI. The CDR3 sequence is CASHRSVANEQFF. Here the CDR3 DNA reads TGTGCCAGCCACAGGTCCGTGGCCAATGAGCAGTTCTTC.

With respect to this clone: A much larger clone differs by one base, so this may be a read error. The chain combines TRBV19 with TRBJ1-5; 10 bases line up with TRBD1. The CDR3 covers 15 residues. Germline values: CDR1 LNHDA, CDR2 SQIVND (reference sequence). Trimming at V came to 3 bases and at J to 2 bases, leaving 1 base not matched to a gene. CDR3 sequence (DNA): TGTGCCAGTAGTATCGGGACAGGGGGCAATCAGCCCCAGCATTTT. It encodes CASSIGTGGNQPQHF. Full variable domain (outside the CDR3, taken from reference TRBV19 and TRBJ1-5): DGGITQSPKYLFRKEGQNVTLSCEQNLNHDAMYWYRQDPGQGLRLIYYSQIVNDFQKGDIAEGYSVSREKKESFPLTVTSAQKNPTAFYLCASSIGTGGNQPQHFGDGTRLSIL.

The rearrangement links TRBV6-6 to TRBJ2-5, with 11 bases matching TRBD1. The germline gives CDR1 MNHNY, CDR2 SVGAGI (reference sequence). V lost 2 bases, J lost 3 bases, and 2 bases stayed unmatched. The CDR3 length is 15 residues. The CDR3 DNA reads as TGTGCCAGCAGTTACGGGACAGGGGGGGAAGAGACCCAGTACTTC. Amino acid sequence: CASSYGTGGEETQYF.

V and J are TRBV5-1 and TRBJ2-2; possibly TRBD2 for D (5 bases). Trimming removed 4 bases from V and 5 bases from J, with 18 bases in between. CDR1 SGHRS and CDR2 YFSETQ come from the germline V gene. This CDR3 has 16 amino acids. CDR3 sequence reads: CASSVIVGVRTGELFF. CDR3 nucleotides: TGCGCCAGCAGCGTAATCGTCGGGGTGAGGACCGGGGAGCTGTTTTTT.

This rearrangement joins TRBV19 to TRBJ1-4, with D unresolved. The CDR3 has 13 amino acids. Trimming stripped 3 bases from V and 7 bases from J, with 9 bases between. Germline CDR1 LNHDA, CDR2 SQIVND (reference sequence). CDR3 DNA sequence: TGTGCCAGTAGTATCCACGGAGTTGAAAAACTGTTTTTT. This translates into CASSIHGVEKLFF. The full variable domain, its missing parts supplied by reference TRBV19 and TRBJ1-4, is DGGITQSPKYLFRKEGQNVTLSCEQNLNHDAMYWYRQDPGQGLRLIYYSQIVNDFQKGDIAEGYSVSREKKESFPLTVTSAQKNPTAFYLCASSIHGVEKLFFGSGTQLSVL.

V is TRBV30 and J is TRBJ2-3; no clear D. Germline V gene data show CDR1 as GTSNPN and CDR2 as SVGIG (reference sequence). The CDR3 length is 15 residues. Trimming removed 4 bases at V and 4 bases at J, with 18 bases between. The CDR3 protein is CAWTVLGFVADTQYF. DNA for the CDR3: TGTGCCTGGACGGTACTGGGGTTTGTGGCAGATACGCAGTATTTT.

This chain uses TRBV5-1 with TRBJ1-1, with no clear D. The CDR3 sequence is 15 residues long. V was pared by 7 bases and J by 1 base, with 17 bases between. CDR1 is SGHRS and CDR2 is YFSETQ in the germline V gene. The DNA of the CDR3 is TGCGCCAGCCTCATCGACTCCCGGGGGAACACTGAAGCTTTCTTT. Protein product: CASLIDSRGNTEAFF.

This chain uses TRBV7-8 with TRBJ2-3; 14 bases map to TRBD2. Germline V gene lookup returns CDR1 SGHVS and CDR2 FQNEAQ. This CDR3 spans 18 amino acids. V gave up 5 bases and J gave up 2 bases; unmatched junction bases: 9. CDR3 DNA sequence: TGTGCCAGCAGCCCTATAAGGACTAGCGGGAGGATCACAGATACGCAGTATTTT. This encodes CASSPIRTSGRITDTQYF.

V gene TRBV5-4 combines with J gene TRBJ2-1; D remains unclear. The CDR3 sequence is 15 residues long. Trimming left V 0 bases short and J 1 base short, with 8 bases between. The germline CDR1 and CDR2 sequences are SGHNT and YYREEE (reference sequence). The CDR3 DNA sequence: TGTGCCAGCAGCTTGGGGCTAGTTTCCTACAATGAGCAGTTCTTC. This gives the protein CASSLGLVSYNEQFF.

The chain uses TRBV6-6 and TRBJ2-1; D gene uncertain. This CDR3 comprises 11 residues. Per the germline V gene, CDR1 is MNHNY and CDR2 is SVGAGI (reference sequence). V dropped 7 bases and J dropped 7 bases, with 8 bases sitting between them. The CDR3 protein is CASIRKNEQFF. CDR3 coding DNA: TGTGCCAGCATCCGCAAAAATGAGCAGTTCTTC.

The V call is TRBV19, the J call TRBJ1-5; D gene uncertain. This CDR3 is 14 amino acids long. Germline loops: CDR1 LNHDA, CDR2 SQIVND (reference sequence). V lost 3 bases and J lost 1, with 7 bases in between. This chain's CDR3 is CASSITRSNQPQHF. The CDR3 DNA reads TGTGCCAGTAGTATTACTAGGAGCAATCAGCCCCAGCATTTT.

The V gene is TRBV11-3, the J gene TRBJ2-1, with 10 positions matching TRBD2. The CDR3 has 20 amino acids. Germline CDR1 and CDR2: SGHNT and YENEEA. V shed 5 bases, J shed 1 base, and the junction held 17 bases outside the gene matches. The CDR3 spells CASSPRLGSGRSLSYNEQFF. As DNA, the CDR3 is TGTGCCAGCAGCCCACGGTTAGGTAGCGGGAGGTCCTTATCCTACAATGAGCAGTTCTTC.

This clone was observed a few times. V usage is TRBV5-6 and J usage is TRBJ2-2; TRBD2 aligns across 9 bases. The trim removed 0 bases at V and 5 bases at J, leaving 5 bases unmatched. Germline CDR1 SGHDT, CDR2 YYEEEE. CDR3 size: 16 residues. The CDR3 nucleotides are TGTGCCAGCAGCTTGGGTGGGCTAGCGGGAACCGGGGAGCTGTTTTTT. Residues: CASSLGGLAGTGELFF.

CDR3 nucleotide sequence: TGTGCCAGCAGCTTGGCCTTCTCAACTAATGAAAAACTGTTTTTT. It specifies CASSLAFSTNEKLFF. The chain carries TRBV5-5 and TRBJ1-4; D ambiguous. V was cut by 0 bases and J by 0 bases, with 6 bases left in between. Germline V CDR1 and CDR2: SGHKS, YYEKEE (reference sequence). The CDR3 spans 15 residues.

This chain connects TRBV14 to TRBJ1-2; D uncertain. This CDR3 is 19 amino acids long. Trimming took 3 bases from V and 2 from J, leaving 25 bases between them. Per germline, CDR1 SGHDN and CDR2 FVKESK. CDR3 sequence: CASSHEVTGRPRRNYGYTF. The CDR3 nucleotides read TGTGCCAGCAGCCATGAGGTCACCGGCAGACCTAGAAGAAACTATGGCTACACCTTC. The full variable domain, in which reference TRBV14 and TRBJ1-2 provide the parts outside the CDR3, is EAGVTQFPSHSVIEKGQTVTLRCDPISGHDNLYWYRRVMGKEIKFLLHFVKESKQDESGMPNNRFLAERTGGTYSTLKVQPAELEDSGVYFCASSHEVTGRPRRNYGYTFGSGTRLTVV.

This sequence joins TRBV5-4 and TRBJ2-5; 9 positions match TRBD2. Germline trimming cut 1 base from V and 5 bases from J; bases unmatched to any gene: 3. Germline CDR1 is SGHNT and CDR2 is YYREEE (reference sequence). This CDR3 is 14 amino acids long. The CDR3 reads CASSLYSGSETQYF. For the CDR3, the DNA is TGTGCCAGCAGCTTGTATAGCGGGAGCGAGACCCAGTACTTC.

J is TRBJ1-2 and V is TRBV27, with 7 bases fitting TRBD1. Germline CDR1 is MNHEY and CDR2 is SMNVEV (reference sequence). This CDR3 has 14 amino acids. Germline trimming cut 7 bases from V and 8 bases from J; bases unmatched to any gene: 13. The CDR3: CASTTDREGYGYTF. DNA of the CDR3: TGTGCCAGCACCACTGACAGGGAAGGTTACGGCTACACCTTC.

The chain is built from TRBV2 and TRBJ2-1; D possibly corresponds to TRBD2 (5 bases). CDR1 is SNHLY, CDR2 FYNNEI, per germline. The CDR3 consists of 11 residues. V gave up 6 bases and J gave up 10 bases, with 10 bases separating them. CDR3 DNA sequence: TGTGCCAGCAGACTAGTCCGGGAGCAGTTCTTC. Protein sequence: CASRLVREQFF.

This clone was observed a few times. The chain combines TRBV5-1 with TRBJ2-7, with TRBD1 matching 9 bases. The trim removed 2 bases at V and 4 bases at J, leaving 1 base unmatched. The CDR3 totals 13 residues. Germline CDR1 SGHRS, CDR2 YFSETQ. For the CDR3, the DNA is TGCGCCAGCAGCTTCGGGACAGGGTACGAGCAGTACTTC. This codes for CASSFGTGYEQYF. The complete variable domain, with remaining parts taken from reference TRBV5-1 and TRBJ2-7, reads KAGVTQTPRYLIKTRGQQVTLSCSPISGHRSVSWYQQTPGQGLQFLFEYFSETQRNKGNFPGRFSGRQFSNSRSEMNVSTLELGDSALYLCASSFGTGYEQYFGPGTRLTVT.

This chain joins TRBV5-1 and TRBJ2-7; 8 nucleotides line up with TRBD2. With 5 bases clipped from V and 5 bases from J, the junction kept 9 bases outside the gene matches. The germline CDR1 and CDR2 sequences are SGHRS and YFSETQ. The CDR3 runs 14 residues. CDR3 DNA: TGCGCCAGCAGAAAAGCGGGAGAGGTTCACGAGCAGTACTTC. This translates into CASRKAGEVHEQYF.

V is TRBV7-3 and J is TRBJ2-6; 8 bases are a match to TRBD1. CDR1 SGHTA and CDR2 FQGTGA come from the germline V gene. The CDR3 totals 17 residues. The V gene end was trimmed by 5 bases and the J gene end by 1 base; junction bases not matched to a gene: 7. The CDR3 loop reads CASSPGRTGSGANVLTF. CDR3 in DNA: TGTGCCAGCAGCCCCGGTCGGACAGGGTCTGGGGCCAACGTCCTGACTTTC.

This sequence joins TRBV15 and TRBJ2-5; D is possibly TRBD1 (5 bases). Per the germline V gene, CDR1 is LNHNV and CDR2 is YYDKDF (reference sequence). V was shortened by 5 bases and J by 11 bases, with 15 bases between the two germline ends. This CDR3 contains 12 residues. For the CDR3, the DNA is TGTGCCACCAGCTTGACCAGGGATGAGCAGTACTTC. Its translation is CATSLTRDEQYF.